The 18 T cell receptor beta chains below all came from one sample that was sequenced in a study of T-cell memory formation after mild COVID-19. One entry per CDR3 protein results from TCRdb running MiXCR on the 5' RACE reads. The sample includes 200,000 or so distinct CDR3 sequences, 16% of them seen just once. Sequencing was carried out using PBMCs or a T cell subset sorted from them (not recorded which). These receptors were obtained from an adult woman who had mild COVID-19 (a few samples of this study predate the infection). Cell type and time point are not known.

CDR3 residues: CASRPRTGLGNEQFF. CDR3 sequence (DNA): TGTGCCAGCAGACCCAGGACAGGGCTAGGAAATGAGCAGTTCTTC. The gene calls are TRBV12-3 or TRBV12-4 and TRBJ2-1; TRBD1 agrees at 8 bases. This CDR3 has 15 residues. V lost 6 bases to trimming and J lost 7 bases; unmatched junction nucleotides: 11.

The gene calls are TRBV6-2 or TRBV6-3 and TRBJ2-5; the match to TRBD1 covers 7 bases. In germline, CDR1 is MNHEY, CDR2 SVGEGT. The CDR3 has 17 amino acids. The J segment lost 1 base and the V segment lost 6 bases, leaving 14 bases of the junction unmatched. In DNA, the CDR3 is TGTGCCAGCAGCTACGGCGAACAAGGGACAGTCCAAGAGACCCAGTACTTC. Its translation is CASSYGEQGTVQETQYF.

The CDR3 is CASSPPGGDYGYTF. For the CDR3, the DNA is TGTGCCAGCTCACCACCCGGGGGCGACTATGGCTACACCTTC. The chain links TRBV18 to TRBJ1-2; D is possibly TRBD1 (6 bases). Germline V lookup: CDR1 KGHSH, CDR2 LQKENI. This CDR3 is 14 amino acids long. V was trimmed by 0 bases and J by 3 bases, leaving 8 bases between them.

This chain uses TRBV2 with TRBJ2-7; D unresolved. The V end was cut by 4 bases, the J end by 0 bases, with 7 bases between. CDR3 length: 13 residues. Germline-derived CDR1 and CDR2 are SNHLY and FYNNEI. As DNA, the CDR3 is TGTGCCAGCAGTGGCCTAGACTCCTACGAGCAGTACTTC. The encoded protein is CASSGLDSYEQYF. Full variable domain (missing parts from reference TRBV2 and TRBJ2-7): EPEVTQTPSHQVTQMGQEVILRCVPISNHLYFYWYRQILGQKVEFLVSFYNNEISEKSEIFDDQFSVERPDGSNFTLKIRSTKLEDSAMYFCASSGLDSYEQYFGPGTRLTVT.

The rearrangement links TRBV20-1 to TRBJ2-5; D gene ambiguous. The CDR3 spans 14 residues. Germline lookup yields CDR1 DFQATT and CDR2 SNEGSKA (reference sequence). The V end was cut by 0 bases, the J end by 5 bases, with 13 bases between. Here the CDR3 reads CSARDPLLEETQYF. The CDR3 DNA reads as TGCAGTGCTAGAGATCCGCTGCTAGAGGAGACCCAGTACTTC.

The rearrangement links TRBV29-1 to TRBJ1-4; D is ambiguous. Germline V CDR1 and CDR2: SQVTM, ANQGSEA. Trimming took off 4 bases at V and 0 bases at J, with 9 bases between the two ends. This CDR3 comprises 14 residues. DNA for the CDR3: TGCAGCGTTGGGACGGGTACAACTAATGAAAAACTGTTTTTT. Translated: CSVGTGTTNEKLFF. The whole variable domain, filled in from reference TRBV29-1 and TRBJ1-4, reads SAVISQKPSRDICQRGTSLTIQCQVDSQVTMMFWYRQQPGQSLTLIATANQGSEATYESGFVIDKFPISRPNLTFSTLTVSNMSPEDSSIYLCSVGTGTTNEKLFFGSGTQLSVL.

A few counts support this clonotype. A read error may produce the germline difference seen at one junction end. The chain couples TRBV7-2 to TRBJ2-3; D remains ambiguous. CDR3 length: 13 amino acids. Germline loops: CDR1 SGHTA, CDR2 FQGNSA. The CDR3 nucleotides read TGTGCCAGCACTCTGGCTAACACAGATACGAAGTATTTT. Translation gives CASTLANTDTKYF.

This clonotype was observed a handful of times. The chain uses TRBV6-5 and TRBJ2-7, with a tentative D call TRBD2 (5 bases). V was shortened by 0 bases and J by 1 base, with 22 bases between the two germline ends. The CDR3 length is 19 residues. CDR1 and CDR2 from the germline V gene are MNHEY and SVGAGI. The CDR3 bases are TGTGCCAGCAGTTACTCGAGGACCACGGGCAGGACGGGGTCCTACGAGCAGTACTTC. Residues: CASSYSRTTGRTGSYEQYF.

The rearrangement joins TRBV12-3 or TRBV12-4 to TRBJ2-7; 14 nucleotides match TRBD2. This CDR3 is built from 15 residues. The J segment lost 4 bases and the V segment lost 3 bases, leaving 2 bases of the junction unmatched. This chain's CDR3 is CASSFWTSGGYEQYF. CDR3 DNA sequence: TGTGCCAGCAGTTTTTGGACTAGCGGGGGGTACGAGCAGTACTTC.

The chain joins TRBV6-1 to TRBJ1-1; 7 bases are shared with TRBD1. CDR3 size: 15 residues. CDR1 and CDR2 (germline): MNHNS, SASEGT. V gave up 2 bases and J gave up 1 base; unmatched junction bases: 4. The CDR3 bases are TGTGCCAGCAGTGAAAAAGGGGACAGGAACACTGAAGCTTTCTTT. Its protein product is CASSEKGDRNTEAFF.

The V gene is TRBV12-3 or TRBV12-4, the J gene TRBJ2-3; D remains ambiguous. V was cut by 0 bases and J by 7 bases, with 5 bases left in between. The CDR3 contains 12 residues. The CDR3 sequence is CASSLALYTQYF. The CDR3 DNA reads TGTGCCAGCAGTTTAGCACTCTATACGCAGTATTTT.

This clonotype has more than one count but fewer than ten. CDR3 in amino acids: CASTRTDIQETQYF. The CDR3 coding sequence is TGCGCCAGCACTAGGACGGATATACAAGAGACCCAGTACTTC. The genes are TRBV5-1 and TRBJ2-5; D is uncertain. Germline CDR1 reads SGHRS; CDR2 reads YFSETQ. Trimming took off 6 bases at V and 2 bases at J, with 14 bases between the two ends. The CDR3 is made up of 14 amino acids.

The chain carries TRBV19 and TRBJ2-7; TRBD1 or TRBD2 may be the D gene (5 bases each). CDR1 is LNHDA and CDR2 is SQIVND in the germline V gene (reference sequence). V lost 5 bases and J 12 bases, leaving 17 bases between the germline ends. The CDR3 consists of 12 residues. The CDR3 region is CASSLFRDGTYF. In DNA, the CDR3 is TGTGCCAGTAGTCTTTTCCGGGACGGGACGTACTTC.

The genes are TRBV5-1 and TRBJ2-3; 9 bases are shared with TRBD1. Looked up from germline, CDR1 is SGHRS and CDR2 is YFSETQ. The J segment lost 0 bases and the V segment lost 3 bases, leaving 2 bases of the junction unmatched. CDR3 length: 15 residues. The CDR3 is CASSWGQGSTDTQYF. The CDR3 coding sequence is TGCGCCAGCAGCTGGGGACAGGGCAGCACAGATACGCAGTATTTT.

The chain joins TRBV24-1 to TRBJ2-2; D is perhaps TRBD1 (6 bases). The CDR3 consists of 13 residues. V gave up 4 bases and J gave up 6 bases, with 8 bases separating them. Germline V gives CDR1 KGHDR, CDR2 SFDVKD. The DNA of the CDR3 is TGTGCCACCAGTGAAGCAGGGGCCGGGGAGCTGTTTTTT. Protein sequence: CATSEAGAGELFF.

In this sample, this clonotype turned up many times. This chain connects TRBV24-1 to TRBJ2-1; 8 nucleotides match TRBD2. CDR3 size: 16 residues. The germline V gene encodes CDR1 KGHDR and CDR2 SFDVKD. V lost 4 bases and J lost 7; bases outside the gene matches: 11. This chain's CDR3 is CATSDESAGGRNEQFF. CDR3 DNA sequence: TGTGCCACCAGTGACGAGTCGGCGGGAGGAAGGAATGAGCAGTTCTTC.

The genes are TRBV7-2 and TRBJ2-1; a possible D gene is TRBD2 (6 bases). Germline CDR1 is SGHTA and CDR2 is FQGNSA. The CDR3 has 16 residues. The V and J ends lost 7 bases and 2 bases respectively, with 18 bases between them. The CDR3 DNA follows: TGTGCCAGCACCACAAGACATAGCGGAACCTACAATGAGCAGTTCTTC. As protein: CASTTRHSGTYNEQFF.

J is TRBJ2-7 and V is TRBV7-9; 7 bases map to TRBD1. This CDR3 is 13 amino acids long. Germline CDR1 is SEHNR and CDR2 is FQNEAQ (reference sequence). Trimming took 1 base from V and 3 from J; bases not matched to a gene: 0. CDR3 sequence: CASSLGDSYEQYF. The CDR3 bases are TGTGCCAGCAGCTTAGGGGACAGCTACGAGCAGTACTTC.